This T cell receptor (beta chain) was found in a study of shared clonotypes between healthy human individuals. Across the whole study: Those who served as donors were a couple of women and three men between the ages of 18 and 49.

This clone appeared a few times. The same CDR3 can be traced to other DNA sequences in this sample. Replicate PCRs for unsorted PBMC used about 0.3 ug DNA (approximately 30,000 T cell genomes). Scientists sequenced DNA from unsorted PBMC on ten immunoSEQ deep assay plates. The assay was immunoSEQ multiplex PCR, and TCRdb's table has in-frame clones only and misses some. The sample lists around 480,000 clones, about 75% occurring once. The V and J ends lost 3 bases and 6 bases, in that order; junction bases with no gene match: 2. The CDR3 loop spans 14 amino acids. From germline, CDR1 is SEHNR and CDR2 FQNEAQ (reference sequence).

The clonotype was recovered from a woman in her thirties or forties in good health. Some clones in this sample may be carry-over from other donors' samples. The chain combines TRBV7-9 with TRBJ2-2; TRBD2 matches 9 bases. Material: PBMCs. CDR3 sequence reads: CASSLGLAAGELFF. CDR3 DNA sequence: TGTGCCAGCAGCTTGGGACTAGCTGCCGGGGAGCTGTTTTTT.